This T cell receptor beta chain was captured by sequencing in a study of shared clonotypes between healthy human individuals. Points from the study as a whole: Sharing across several donors was seen in 4% to 6.5% of naive CD4 clonotypes.

The CDR3 contains 15 residues. CDR1 and CDR2 from the germline V gene are SGDLS and YYNGEE. V lost 3 bases and J lost 0, with 11 bases in between. In the case of this clone: Its antigen is not known.

Here immunoSEQ multiplex PCR was the method, and the copy in TCRdb shows in-frame clones only, minus some. The table includes approximately 2.5 million clones, roughly 93% detected once. The sequencing sample was made of naive CD4+ T cells from PBMCs. Subset indicated: CD45RA+ positively selected. The genes are TRBV9 and TRBJ2-3, with TRBD1 as a possible D gene (7 bases). This clonotype originated in a man between 18 and 35 years old in good health. Some clones in this sample may be carry-over from other donors' samples. Here the CDR3 DNA reads TGTGCCAGCAGCGAGGGGGGACAGAGCACAGATACGCAGTATTTT. Translation: CASSEGGQSTDTQYF.